This entry describes one TCR beta chain. Clones were sequenced by immunoSEQ multiplex PCR, and TCRdb holds only the in-frame ones, with some missing. Of fewer than 90,000 clones in the sample, about nine tenths were seen once. Trimming left V 3 bases short and J 0 bases short, with 15 bases between. Germline V gene data show CDR1 as ENHRY and CDR2 as SYGVKD. There are 17 residues in the CDR3. The sample comes from a study of blood T cell repertoires in COVID-19. Sequencing used peripheral blood. This chain connects TRBV10-3 to TRBJ2-1, with D possibly TRBD2 on 7 matching bases. The receptor was derived from a woman over 75 with active COVID-19. Here the CDR3 DNA reads TGTGCCATCAGTGATCTGAGGGGGGGTAACTCCTACAATGAGCAGTTCTTC. Its protein product is CAISDLRGGNSYNEQFF.